Listed below are T cell receptor beta chains from one sample, sequenced in a study of T cell responses to AZD1222 COVID-19 vaccine. Measured with immunoSEQ multiplex PCR; TCRdb has only the in-frame clones, and not every one. This sample has about 75,000 clones, with approximately 88% found just once. Sequenced material: peripheral blood, taken 28 days after the second dose of the MenACWY control vaccine. The receptors here all came from an adult who received the MenACWY meningococcal vaccine as a control. Both conserved end residues are part of each CDR3. The order of the fields is CDR3 protein, V gene, J gene, clone size. Clone size is shown for a subset of rows, as once, few, many or a class of expanded clone.

CARSLRGRGTGELFF	TRBV5-3	TRBJ2-2	.
CASSPWDRGSYEQYF	TRBV18	TRBJ2-7	.
CASSLNTGNQPQHF	TRBV6-6	TRBJ1-5	.
CASREGTLAKNIQYF	TRBV5-1	TRBJ2-4	.
CASSAQLWNTEAFF	TRBV3-1/TRBV3-2	TRBJ1-1	.
CASSVQGNTEAFF	TRBV19	TRBJ1-1	.
CASSWTGPTEAFF	TRBV7-2	TRBJ1-1	.
CASSSSGATGELFF	TRBV7-8	TRBJ2-2	.
CASSQGGQGGNSPLHF	TRBV4-3	TRBJ1-6	.
CAWSALGQGALPLHF	TRBV30	TRBJ1-6	.
CASSSGLYEQYF	TRBV7-2	TRBJ2-7	.
CAISAVPSVRQGHSGELFF	TRBV10-3	TRBJ2-2	.
CASSLAGLAGTADTQYF	TRBV5-1	TRBJ2-3	.
CASSLPGAALNTEAFF	TRBV6-2/TRBV6-3	TRBJ1-1	.
CASSLGAAKETQYF	TRBV5-6	TRBJ2-5	.
CASIHSGDPGANVLTF	TRBV7-9	TRBJ2-6	.
CASSPDMDREQYF	TRBV5-6	TRBJ2-7	.
CASSQSNRLNEKLFF	TRBV4-3	TRBJ1-4	.
CASSQQGDNEQFF	TRBV6-6	TRBJ2-1	.
CASSPDGQPISYEQYF	TRBV2	TRBJ2-7	.
CASTRGRDQPQHF	TRBV12-3/TRBV12-4	TRBJ1-5	once
CASSAFLNTEAFF	TRBV6-4	TRBJ1-1	.
CASIPGTGNQPQHF	TRBV19	TRBJ1-5	once
CASSYGTSSETQYF	TRBV6-5	TRBJ2-5	.
CASSLDGGFNQETQYF	TRBV7-7	TRBJ2-5	once
CASSQGSGTSDHLNEQYF	TRBV3-1/TRBV3-2	TRBJ2-7	once
CASSLVSTGELFF	TRBV12-3/TRBV12-4	TRBJ2-2	.
CSAEGVQGNYGYTF	TRBV29-1	TRBJ1-2	few
CATRLTGATQFSTDTQYF	TRBV15	TRBJ2-3	.
CASRSSGGSSDTQYF	TRBV6-6	TRBJ2-3	.
CASSGPRIKETQYF	TRBV25-1	TRBJ2-5	.
CASSLSGPRNTGELFF	TRBV5-1	TRBJ2-2	.
CAWSSLAGTGELFF	TRBV30	TRBJ2-2	few
CASSPGGFREKLFF	TRBV6-6	TRBJ1-4	.
CASSEIVRGTNEKLFF	TRBV6-1	TRBJ1-4	.
CASSPGQENNEQFF	TRBV5-4	TRBJ2-1	.
CASSQDDRVYGYTF	TRBV4-2	TRBJ1-2	once
CASSFHGGNTIYF	TRBV5-6	TRBJ1-3	once
CASSDTGTPYGYTF	TRBV6-1	TRBJ1-2	.
CASSYGINEKLFF	TRBV6-2/TRBV6-3	TRBJ1-4	.
CSVAQGAFGYTF	TRBV29-1	TRBJ1-2	.
CASGTGYGYTF	TRBV10-2	TRBJ1-2	.
CASSQAGNTIYF	TRBV3-1/TRBV3-2	TRBJ1-3	.
CASSFGTGGFSDTQYF	TRBV7-2	TRBJ2-3	.
CASSQEGGGFVTEAFF	TRBV3-1/TRBV3-2	TRBJ1-1	.